This T cell receptor beta chain was retrieved from a study of T cells expressing NK-cell markers (dated by TCRdb to the early 2020s). For context, the study as a whole: TCR beta-chain repertoires were profiled in sorted CD3+CD56+NKG2C+, CD3+CD56+NKG2C- and CD3+CD56-NKG2C+ T-cell subsets from fewer than 10 donors. Among the eight sequenced donors, only one was HCMV-seronegative, while the other seven were HCMV-seropositive. The eight sequenced donors were randomly selected healthy volunteers, three men and five women. Sequencing of the libraries produced 2 x 150 bp reads on Illumina HiSeq 2000/2500, MiSeq or NextSeq. Beyond this particular receptor, the publication reports: Whether the expanded NKG2C-expressing T cell clones were specific for HCMV antigens was left unclear. Those dominant clonotypes were again the most abundant among CD3+CD56-NKG2C+ cells in a few donors, at roughly 28.3-65%. In roughly 6 donors, the dominant CD3+CD56+NKG2C+ clonotypes were found to rank among the top 10 CD8+ clonotypes and to make up 1.0-7.0% of CD8+ T cells.

As encoded in the germline V gene, CDR1 is SQVTM while CDR2 is ANQGSEA. The CDR3 measures 13 amino acids from cysteine to phenylalanine. DNA is not recorded here. A commercial ELISA kit detecting HCMV-specific IgG in serum was used to determine HCMV serostatus. Ficoll density gradient centrifugation was used to isolate peripheral blood mononuclear cells from blood. For sequencing, an Illumina HiSeq 2000 was employed. The TCR beta cDNA libraries were made using 5'RACE template switching, a step that added both a universal primer site and unique molecular identifiers. cDNA synthesis was primed from the TCR beta constant segment and was followed by two successive PCR amplification steps. Under the source paper's analysis protocol: MIGEC was used to demultiplex reads and group reads by UMI, and MiTCR was used to assemble and quantify clonotypes. To remove erroneous sequences, TCR cDNA sequences were retained only when supported by two or more reads. The tcR package was used for downstream repertoire analysis, with clonotypes matched between fractions based on CDR3 nucleotide sequence plus V segment. Antigen specificity was annotated against VDJdb with VDJmatch, allowing one amino acid substitution in CDR3. TCRdb reprocessed the public reads and reports one entry per CDR3 protein sequence, without DNA. TCRdb's processing, not the authors' own work, is the source of the V and J calls. The sample table holds about 260,000 distinct CDR3 sequences. Clones ranked in the top ten supply 0.39% of the sample.

Notes on this clonotype: This receptor's antigen is unknown.

This TCR was recovered from a man aged 18-30 years in good health. Donor details come from another sample of the same person, matched by shared clones. Here the chain combines TRBV29-1 and TRBJ2-5; no DNA is available, so the TRBD1 call from TCRdb remains unchecked. The sequencing input was blood T cells: a sorted CD56 or NKG2C T cell subset, CD4+ or CD8+ T cells, or bulk PBMC T cells (not recorded which). Here the CDR3 is given as CSVDRENPETQYF. The entire variable domain, with the stretches around the CDR3 drawn from the reference TRBV29-1 and TRBJ2-5 proteins, is SAVISQKPSRDICQRGTSLTIQCQVDSQVTMMFWYRQQPGQSLTLIATANQGSEATYESGFVIDKFPISRPNLTFSTLTVSNMSPEDSSIYLCSVDRENPETQYFGPGTRLLVL.